This TCR beta chain was documented in a study of regulatory T cells in long-lasting Graves disease. Time point indicated: newly diagnosed GD, antithyroid drugs for less than 3 months. PBMCs were the source of the RNA used for TCR sequencing. V was pared by 6 bases and J by 3 bases, with 2 bases of the junction left unmatched. The CDR3 length is 13 residues. The germline V gene encodes CDR1 SGHVS and CDR2 FQNEAQ. In this sample, this clonotype turned up a few times. The authors built TCR beta libraries using iRepertoire HTBI primers and Arm-PCR of CDR3 regions. One entry per CDR3 protein results from TCRdb running MiXCR on the multiplex PCR reads. The sample contains 540,000 or so distinct CDR3 sequences, about 13% of which appear only once. The same sample was also used in a study of T cells in Graves' hyperthyroidism and ophthalmopathy.

The sample here was peripheral blood mononuclear cells (PBMCs), taken at new diagnosis, from a patient treated with antithyroid drugs. The V gene is TRBV7-8, the J gene TRBJ2-1; 7 positions agree with TRBD2. The TCR was taken from a young man with Graves disease. The CDR3 here is CASRASGYNEQFF. The CDR3, as DNA: TGTGCCAGCAGGGCTAGCGGCTACAATGAGCAGTTCTTC.